Shown below are 15 T cell receptor beta chains from a single sample sequenced in a study of T-cell reconstitution after alpha-beta-depleted transplantation in children. TCRbeta library preparation incorporated unique molecular identifiers. TCRdb re-called the PCR reads through MiXCR, storing one row per CDR3 protein. The data hold approximately 400,000 distinct CDR3 sequences, with around 15% observed a single time. The starting material was PBMCs, mostly from graft donor cells, obtained 360 days after TCRalphabeta/CD19-depleted stem cell transplant. The receptor set was obtained from a boy younger than two who had a stem cell transplant for Wiskott-Aldrich syndrome, so the T cells may come from the graft donor.

As DNA, the CDR3 is TGTGCCACCAGTGGGCCAGGCACAGATACGCAGTATTTT. It translates to CATSGPGTDTQYF. This chain connects TRBV24-1 to TRBJ2-3; D call uncertain. Germline CDR1 KGHDR, CDR2 SFDVKD. The CDR3 sequence is 13 residues long. V was pared by 5 bases and J by 1 base, with 6 bases between.

The V and J genes are TRBV30 and TRBJ2-5, with D perhaps assigned TRBD1 or TRBD2 (5 bases each). The V and J ends lost 1 base and 7 bases respectively, with 13 bases between them. The CDR3 contains 13 residues. The germline V gene has CDR1 GTSNPN and CDR2 SVGIG (reference sequence). As DNA, the CDR3 is TGTGCCTGGAGTGGAGGGCTTACAGGGACCCAGTACTTC. Protein: CAWSGGLTGTQYF.

This clonotype was seen a few times. The chain links TRBV5-1 to TRBJ2-7; 9 nucleotides align to TRBD1. J gave up 3 bases and V 0 bases, and 7 bases lay outside the gene matches. The CDR3 is 16 residues long. The germline gives CDR1 SGHRS, CDR2 YFSETQ. CDR3: CASSLGTGTGLYEQYF. CDR3 nucleotide sequence: TGCGCCAGCAGCTTGGGGACCGGGACAGGGCTCTACGAGCAGTACTTC. The entire variable domain, with the rest obtained from reference TRBV5-1 and TRBJ2-7, is as follows: KAGVTQTPRYLIKTRGQQVTLSCSPISGHRSVSWYQQTPGQGLQFLFEYFSETQRNKGNFPGRFSGRQFSNSRSEMNVSTLELGDSALYLCASSLGTGTGLYEQYFGPGTRLTVT.

This clonotype was seen more than once but under ten times. The J gene is TRBJ2-5, the V gene TRBV29-1, with D unclear. The ends were cut back, 3 bases at V and 7 bases at J, with 12 bases in the middle. The CDR3 has 12 residues. In germline, CDR1 is SQVTM, CDR2 ANQGSEA. CDR3 loop: CSVDNFYATQYF. The CDR3 DNA follows: TGCAGCGTTGATAACTTCTACGCGACCCAGTACTTC.

This clonotype has at least ten counts. The chain carries TRBV12-3 or TRBV12-4 and TRBJ2-1; TRBD2 agrees at 8 bases. Trimming took 6 bases from V and 4 from J; bases not matched to a gene: 11. The CDR3 contains 16 residues. CDR3 amino acids: CASRPFDGGEYNEQFF. The CDR3 bases are TGTGCCAGCAGGCCCTTTGACGGGGGGGAGTACAATGAGCAGTTCTTC.

This clonotype has just a few counts. The chain couples TRBV5-6 to TRBJ2-5; perhaps TRBD2 as D (6 bases). Germline assignment: CDR1 SGHDT and CDR2 YYEEEE. With 5 bases removed from V and 1 base from J, the gap between germline ends came to 12 bases. This CDR3 has 14 residues. This chain's CDR3 is CASSPGTRQETQYF. CDR3 DNA: TGTGCCAGCAGTCCCGGGACTCGCCAAGAGACCCAGTACTTC.

This clonotype has more than one count but fewer than ten. The chain combines TRBV29-1 with TRBJ2-4, with D tentatively TRBD1 (5 bases). The CDR3 extends over 12 amino acids. Trimming left V 3 bases short and J 5 bases short, with 8 bases between. Per germline, CDR1 SQVTM and CDR2 ANQGSEA. The CDR3 DNA is TGCAGCGTTGAGGACATCCAAAACATTCAGTACTTC. Translating gives CSVEDIQNIQYF. Filled out from reference TRBV29-1 and TRBJ2-4, the complete variable domain reads SAVISQKPSRDICQRGTSLTIQCQVDSQVTMMFWYRQQPGQSLTLIATANQGSEATYESGFVIDKFPISRPNLTFSTLTVSNMSPEDSSIYLCSVEDIQNIQYFGAGTRLSVL.

This clonotype has a handful of counts. The V gene is TRBV2, the J gene TRBJ2-2; 8 bases map to TRBD2. Looked up from germline, CDR1 is SNHLY and CDR2 is FYNNEI. The CDR3 runs 13 residues. The V gene end was trimmed by 8 bases and the J gene end by 5 bases; junction bases not matched to a gene: 4. CDR3 sequence reads: CASRGRRTGELFF. The DNA of the CDR3 is TGTGCCAGCCGCGGGAGGAGAACCGGGGAGCTGTTTTTT.

The chain links TRBV19 to TRBJ2-1; 8 bases match TRBD2. CDR3 length equals 14 residues. Per germline, CDR1 LNHDA and CDR2 SQIVND (reference sequence). Trimming cost V 4 bases and J 15 bases; bases outside gene matches: 14. This chain's CDR3 is CASSTLPGSGKRFF. The CDR3 DNA sequence: TGTGCCAGTAGTACCCTCCCTGGTAGCGGGAAAAGGTTCTTC.

The V call is TRBV5-4, the J call TRBJ2-7; tentative D call: TRBD1 (7 bases). This CDR3 comprises 15 residues. The germline CDR1 and CDR2 sequences are SGHNT and YYREEE (reference sequence). V lost 4 bases and J lost 4, with 18 bases in between. The CDR3 here is CASSHPGAGGYEQYF. The CDR3 DNA is TGTGCCAGCAGCCATCCGGGGGCAGGGGGGTACGAGCAGTACTTC. Complete variable domain (other parts from reference TRBV5-4 and TRBJ2-7): ETGVTQSPTHLIKTRGQQVTLRCSSQSGHNTVSWYQQALGQGPQFIFQYYREEENGRGNFPPRFSGLQFPNYSSELNVNALELDDSALYLCASSHPGAGGYEQYFGPGTRLTVT.

The sample holds a few counts of this clonotype. The chain carries TRBV3-1 and TRBJ1-6; TRBD1 matches at 7 bases. The CDR3 sequence is 17 residues long. J lost 6 bases, V lost 1 base, and 9 bases had no gene match. Germline V gene lookup returns CDR1 LGHDT and CDR2 YNNKEL (reference sequence). The CDR3 here is CASSQVFVGTANSPLHF. DNA for the CDR3: TGTGCCAGCAGCCAAGTTTTCGTCGGGACAGCTAATTCACCCCTCCACTTT. Full variable domain (remainder filled in from reference TRBV3-1 and TRBJ1-6): DTAVSQTPKYLVTQMGNDKSIKCEQNLGHDTMYWYKQDSKKFLKIMFSYNNKELIINETVPNRFSPKSPDKAHLNLHINSLELGDSAVYFCASSQVFVGTANSPLHFGNGTRLTVT.

The chain is built from TRBV11-1 and TRBJ2-6; D may correspond to TRBD1 or TRBD2 (9 bases each). The CDR3 covers 19 residues. V was pared by 11 bases and J by 0 bases, with 26 bases between. The germline V gene encodes CDR1 SGHAT and CDR2 FQDESV (reference sequence). The CDR3 is CAHNSGGQGDPSGANVLTF. The CDR3 DNA reads TGTGCCCACAATAGCGGGGGACAGGGCGATCCCTCTGGGGCCAACGTCCTGACTTTC.

The V and J genes are TRBV6-5 and TRBJ1-2; 8 bases are a match to TRBD1. The CDR3 loop spans 13 amino acids. The V gene's germline CDR1 is MNHEY and CDR2 SVGAGI. J gave up 8 bases and V 4 bases, and 6 bases lay outside the gene matches. In nucleotides, the CDR3 is TGTGCCAGCAGTTCTGGACAGGGCAGAGGCTACACCTTC. Translation: CASSSGQGRGYTF.

The chain is built from TRBV7-9 and TRBJ2-5, with D unclear. Trimming shortened V by 4 bases and J by 5 bases, and 8 bases separated the two germline ends. CDR1 SEHNR and CDR2 FQNEAQ come from the germline V gene (reference sequence). The CDR3 runs 12 residues. DNA of the CDR3: TGTGCCAGCAGCTCAGACGTGGAGACCCAGTACTTC. It is translated as CASSSDVETQYF.

V usage is TRBV20-1 and J usage is TRBJ1-1; D uncertain. CDR1 is DFQATT and CDR2 is SNEGSKA in the germline V gene (reference sequence). The V end was cut by 1 base, the J end by 6 bases, with 6 bases between. The CDR3 contains 11 residues. CDR3 amino acids: CSARGQAEAFF. Written as DNA, the CDR3 is TGCAGTGCTAGAGGGCAAGCTGAAGCTTTCTTT.